The sequence of this T cell receptor (beta chain) was determined in a study of blood T cells in healthy people across ages. Germline CDR1 SGDLS, CDR2 YYNGEE. V lost 0 bases and J 0 bases, leaving 10 bases between the germline ends. The CDR3 has 16 residues. In its sample, this clonotype was seen a few times. Together with a sample-barcoded 5' primer, a J-beta primer mix was included in a second PCR lasting about 6 to 11 cycles. TCRdb independently ran MiXCR on the 5' RACE reads; one entry per CDR3 protein. The sample has some 890,000 distinct CDR3 sequences, about 28% seen once. These data are also associated with another study on T cells of mothers and their children. That work contributes: cDNA synthesis used all extracted RNA, roughly 1.5 ug per 15 ul.

The chain has TRBV9 and TRBJ2-1; D ambiguous. Input material: blood. This clonotype was sampled from a woman between 35 and 50 years old in good health. CDR3 in amino acids: CASSVAERVSYNEQFF. The CDR3 region has the DNA TGTGCCAGCAGCGTAGCAGAAAGGGTCTCCTACAATGAGCAGTTCTTC.